One and the same sample provided the 30 T cell receptor beta chains below, sequenced in a study of neurological immune-mediated disorders. TCRdb re-called the 5' RACE reads with MiXCR, one entry per CDR3 protein. This sample carries around 40,000 distinct CDR3 sequences, 7.2% of them seen once, and the ten largest clones take roughly 5.6%. Sequenced sample: CD4+ T cells from blood. The receptors stem from a man between 50 and 59 years old in good health.

This clonotype was counted many times. The chain links TRBV28 to TRBJ2-7; maybe TRBD1 (5 bases). This CDR3 spans 12 amino acids. Deletions cut 3 bases from V and 6 bases from J, with 9 bases between. The germline V gene encodes CDR1 MDHEN and CDR2 SYDVKM. CDR3 amino acids: CASSFRVGEQYF. The CDR3 DNA reads TGTGCCAGCAGTTTCAGGGTAGGCGAGCAGTACTTC.

Many counts were recorded for this clonotype. The V gene is TRBV5-1, the J gene TRBJ2-7, with 8 bases fitting TRBD2. J was trimmed by 2 bases and V by 4 bases; bases with no gene match: 5. Germline V gives CDR1 SGHRS, CDR2 YFSETQ. The CDR3 length is 14 residues. The CDR3 DNA is TGCGCCAGCAGCATTAGCGGGGTCCCCTACGAGCAGTACTTC. Protein: CASSISGVPYEQYF.

This clonotype was recorded at least ten times. The gene calls are TRBV12-3 or TRBV12-4 and TRBJ1-2; no reliable D call. The V end lost 7 bases, the J end lost 2 bases, and 11 bases lay between the germline ends. The CDR3 is 13 amino acids. CDR3 bases: TGTGCCAGCAAACCGGACTCAAACTATGGCTACACCTTC. Its protein product is CASKPDSNYGYTF.

This clonotype was detected many times. The chain links TRBV10-3 to TRBJ2-2; D remains unclear. Germline CDR1 ENHRY, CDR2 SYGVKD. CDR3 length equals 15 residues. The V and J ends lost 0 bases and 5 bases respectively, with 10 bases between them. The CDR3 is CAISESVGVTGELFF. As DNA, the CDR3 is TGTGCCATCAGTGAGTCGGTAGGAGTGACCGGGGAGCTGTTTTTT.

This clonotype was observed at least ten times. The chain carries TRBV6-1 and TRBJ2-7; 7 bases are shared with TRBD2. V shed 5 bases and J 0 bases; nucleotides not matched to a gene: 4. The CDR3 runs 14 residues. Germline lookup yields CDR1 MNHNS and CDR2 SASEGT. The CDR3 DNA reads TGTGCCAGCAGTCACGGACTAGTCTCCTACGAGCAGTACTTC. This encodes CASSHGLVSYEQYF.

On this clonotype itself: A much larger clone is a single base away; this may be a read error. The chain joins TRBV15 to TRBJ2-7, with TRBD1 matching over 7 bases. Germline V gene sequence: CDR1 LNHNV, CDR2 YYDKDF (reference sequence). This CDR3 comprises 14 residues. The CDR3 here is CATSPGQRPYDQYF. Here the CDR3 DNA reads TGTGCCACCAGTCCGGGACAGAGGCCGTACGATCAGTACTTC.

This clonotype was observed at least ten times. V and J are TRBV20-1 and TRBJ2-3; weak D call: TRBD1 (5 bases). Looked up from germline, CDR1 is DFQATT and CDR2 is SNEGSKA (reference sequence). This CDR3 contains 15 residues. The V end lost 2 bases, the J end lost 0 bases, and 12 bases lay between the germline ends. This CDR3 is CSARNRIYSTDTQYF. DNA of the CDR3: TGCAGTGCTAGAAACAGGATTTATAGCACAGATACGCAGTATTTT.

This chain joins TRBV4-2 and TRBJ1-4; no clear D gene. The CDR3 has 13 amino acids. Germline CDR1 reads LGHNA; CDR2 reads YNFKEQ. V lost 2 bases and J lost 6, with 7 bases in between. The CDR3 DNA is TGTGCCAGCAGCCAAAAGATCTATGAAAAACTGTTTTTT. Translated: CASSQKIYEKLFF.

This clonotype was found many times. The genes are TRBV29-1 and TRBJ2-7; D is unclear. The CDR3 is 13 amino acids. Germline V CDR1 and CDR2: SQVTM, ANQGSEA. Trimming took off 0 bases at V and 0 bases at J, with 6 bases between the two ends. The CDR3 reads CSVEDRSSYEQYF. CDR3 nucleotides: TGCAGCGTTGAAGACCGAAGCTCCTACGAGCAGTACTTC.

This clonotype was recorded at least ten times. This rearrangement joins TRBV5-1 to TRBJ2-1; D may be TRBD1 or TRBD2 (5 bases each). The CDR3 is 13 residues long. Per germline, CDR1 SGHRS and CDR2 YFSETQ. The germline V and J ends were trimmed by 4 bases and 6 bases, with 11 bases remaining between them. CDR3 protein: CASSDGTVNEQFF. The CDR3 nucleotides read TGCGCCAGCAGCGATGGGACCGTCAATGAGCAGTTCTTC.

This clonotype was counted at least ten times. The chain couples TRBV9 to TRBJ2-7; D tentatively reads TRBD1 or TRBD2 (5 bases each). The CDR3 is 15 residues long. Germline CDR1 is SGDLS and CDR2 is YYNGEE. The germline V and J ends were trimmed by 1 base and 4 bases, with 15 bases remaining between them. The CDR3: CASSVSGTGSYEQYF. CDR3 nucleotides: TGTGCCAGCAGCGTATCCGGGACCGGGTCATACGAGCAGTACTTC.

The J gene is TRBJ2-1, the V gene TRBV30; D is tentatively TRBD1 or TRBD2 (6 bases each). V lost 5 bases and J lost 10, with 18 bases in between. Germline CDR1 and CDR2: GTSNPN and SVGIG (reference sequence). The CDR3 spans 13 residues. The chain's CDR3 is CAWARRGAEEQFF. The CDR3 DNA reads as TGTGCCTGGGCCCGTAGGGGGGCAGAGGAGCAGTTCTTC.

The chain recombines TRBV4-3 with TRBJ2-3; D not resolved. CDR3 length: 12 residues. The V and J ends lost 0 bases and 4 bases respectively, with 2 bases between them. The V gene's germline CDR1 is LGHNA and CDR2 YSLEER. CDR3 DNA: TGCGCCAGCAGCCAAGAGGCAGATACGCAGTATTTT. Its protein product is CASSQEADTQYF.

This clonotype was observed many times. This chain connects TRBV18 to TRBJ1-4; no definite D call. Germline CDR1 is KGHSH and CDR2 is LQKENI. V dropped 2 bases and J dropped 6 bases, with 10 bases sitting between them. The CDR3 spans 14 residues. The CDR3 is CASSPGRWDEKLFF. The CDR3 nucleotides are TGTGCCAGCTCACCAGGTCGATGGGATGAAAAACTGTTTTTT.

At least ten counts were recorded for this clonotype. The chain links TRBV20-1 to TRBJ2-1; 7 nucleotides align to TRBD2. V lost 1 base to trimming and J lost 4 bases; unmatched junction nucleotides: 10. The CDR3 is 16 amino acids. Germline assignment: CDR1 DFQATT and CDR2 SNEGSKA (reference sequence). The CDR3 loop is CSARGRGGPLYNEQFF. For the CDR3, the DNA is TGCAGTGCTAGAGGTCGGGGAGGGCCATTATACAATGAGCAGTTCTTC.

This chain joins TRBV18 and TRBJ2-7; 9 bases line up with TRBD1. Trimming took 4 bases from V and 7 from J; bases not matched to a gene: 17. This CDR3 is 17 amino acids long. Germline assignment: CDR1 KGHSH and CDR2 LQKENI. The CDR3 nucleotides read TGTGCCAGCTCACTTGAACTACCCGGGACAGGGTTGGATGAGCAGTACTTC. As protein: CASSLELPGTGLDEQYF.

This clonotype was counted ten times or more. This chain uses TRBV20-1 with TRBJ2-1, with no clear D. This CDR3 has 17 amino acids. CDR1 DFQATT and CDR2 SNEGSKA come from the germline V gene (reference sequence). The V gene lost 0 bases and the J gene lost 7 bases, with 22 bases spanning the gap. The CDR3 DNA is TGCAGTGCTAGAGATTCCCGAGAAGTCTATGTAGAGAATGAGCAGTTCTTC. Its protein product is CSARDSREVYVENEQFF.

This clonotype was detected many times. The rearrangement links TRBV3-1 to TRBJ2-5, with no clear D. This CDR3 has 15 amino acids. The V end was cut by 0 bases, the J end by 4 bases, with 12 bases between. The germline gives CDR1 LGHDT, CDR2 YNNKEL (reference sequence). The CDR3 coding sequence is TGTGCCAGCAGCCAAGATCTGAGGCCGGTAGAGACCCAGTACTTC. It specifies CASSQDLRPVETQYF.

This clonotype was detected many times. The chain combines TRBV6-6 with TRBJ2-7; perhaps TRBD1 as D (5 bases). With 5 bases removed from V and 0 bases from J, the gap between germline ends came to 11 bases. CDR3 length: 14 amino acids. CDR1 and CDR2 (germline): MNHNY, SVGAGI (reference sequence). The CDR3 sequence is CASSQGRSSYEQYF. The CDR3 coding sequence is TGTGCCAGCAGTCAGGGAAGAAGCTCCTACGAGCAGTACTTC.

This clonotype was detected ten times or more. Here the CDR3 DNA reads TGCGCCAGCAGCGTTAACAGGGTCGCAGATACGCAGTATTTT. Translated, it gives CASSVNRVADTQYF. The chain joins TRBV5-1 to TRBJ2-3; D is possibly TRBD1 (6 bases). Trimming stripped 4 bases from V and 4 bases from J, with 13 bases between. The CDR3 has 14 amino acids. Germline lookup yields CDR1 SGHRS and CDR2 YFSETQ.

There are many counts of this clonotype. This chain uses TRBV5-1 with TRBJ2-1; D may be TRBD2 (5 bases). There are 11 residues in the CDR3. Germline CDR1 and CDR2: SGHRS and YFSETQ. The V end lost 8 bases, the J end lost 9 bases, and 12 bases lay between the germline ends. CDR3 DNA sequence: TGCGCCAGTGGTAGAGGGTCTGAGCAGTTCTTC. It codes for CASGRGSEQFF. Full variable domain (remainder filled in from reference TRBV5-1 and TRBJ2-1): KAGVTQTPRYLIKTRGQQVTLSCSPISGHRSVSWYQQTPGQGLQFLFEYFSETQRNKGNFPGRFSGRQFSNSRSEMNVSTLELGDSALYLCASGRGSEQFFGPGTRLTVL.

The sample holds many counts of this clonotype. This chain links TRBV28 with TRBJ2-7, with D perhaps assigned TRBD1 or TRBD2 (5 bases each). The CDR3 is made up of 15 amino acids. With 6 bases removed from V and 0 bases from J, the gap between germline ends came to 15 bases. Germline assignment: CDR1 MDHEN and CDR2 SYDVKM. Here the CDR3 DNA reads TGTGCCAGCAGCTCTCTCGGGACCGACTCCTACGAGCAGTACTTC. Translated: CASSSLGTDSYEQYF.

This clonotype was detected many times. The V gene is TRBV29-1, the J gene TRBJ1-1; 7 bases fit TRBD1. Losses at the gene ends were 6 bases for V and 4 bases for J; bases not matched to a gene: 2. The germline gives CDR1 SQVTM, CDR2 ANQGSEA. This CDR3 has 11 residues. The CDR3: CSVTGATEAFF. DNA for the CDR3: TGCAGCGTCACAGGGGCCACTGAAGCTTTCTTT.

This clonotype was counted ten times or more. The chain joins TRBV5-1 to TRBJ2-3; D is uncertain. With 0 bases removed from V and 4 bases from J, the gap between germline ends came to 6 bases. The germline V gene has CDR1 SGHRS and CDR2 YFSETQ. The CDR3 extends over 13 amino acids. The CDR3 DNA is TGCGCCAGCAGCTTGGATCCCCCAGATACGCAGTATTTT. It specifies CASSLDPPDTQYF.

This clonotype has ten or more counts. The chain combines TRBV19 with TRBJ2-1; 16 nucleotides agree with TRBD2. This CDR3 has 19 amino acids. Germline CDR1 and CDR2: LNHDA and SQIVND (reference sequence). Unmatched junction bases numbered 4, after V lost 0 bases and J lost 2 bases. The DNA for the CDR3 is TGTGCCAGTAGTATAGACGAGGGACTAGCGGGAGGGACCTACAATGAGCAGTTCTTC. It is translated as CASSIDEGLAGGTYNEQFF.

In its sample, this clonotype was seen many times. This chain joins TRBV2 and TRBJ1-5; 8 bases map to TRBD1. J gave up 5 bases and V 1 base, and 7 bases lay outside the gene matches. CDR3 length: 16 residues. CDR1 is SNHLY and CDR2 is FYNNEI in the germline V gene. The CDR3 sequence is CASSEGRQGMDQPQHF. The CDR3 coding sequence is TGTGCCAGCAGTGAAGGGAGACAGGGGATGGATCAGCCCCAGCATTTT.

Many counts were recorded for this clonotype. The CDR3 spells CASSLMIPQKGIQYF. The CDR3 nucleotides read TGTGCCAGCAGTTTAATGATCCCTCAAAAAGGAATTCAGTACTTC. The V gene is TRBV28, the J gene TRBJ2-4; no clear D. Per germline, CDR1 MDHEN and CDR2 SYDVKM. Trimming left V 2 bases short and J 10 bases short, with 18 bases between. CDR3 length equals 15 residues.

Ten or more counts support this clonotype. This sequence joins TRBV7-2 and TRBJ2-7; 8 bases fit TRBD1. The germline CDR1 and CDR2 sequences are SGHTA and FQGNSA. This CDR3 is built from 14 residues. The V segment lost 5 bases and the J segment 1 base; nucleotides outside the gene matches: 4. CDR3 DNA sequence: TGTGCCAGCAGCCCTAGGACAGGGTCCTACGAGCAGTACTTC. This encodes CASSPRTGSYEQYF.

This clonotype was seen at least ten times. The chain combines TRBV7-2 with TRBJ2-3, with D perhaps TRBD1 or TRBD2 (6 bases each). The CDR3 runs 13 residues. Germline CDR1 and CDR2: SGHTA and FQGNSA. V dropped 1 base and J dropped 9 bases, with 11 bases sitting between them. CDR3 coding DNA: TGTGCCAGCAGCTTAGGGGGGGCCCCCACGCAGTATTTT. This codes for CASSLGGAPTQYF.

The chain carries TRBV19 and TRBJ2-7; a possible D gene is TRBD1 (7 bases). From germline, CDR1 is LNHDA and CDR2 SQIVND (reference sequence). Trimming removed 5 bases at V and 5 bases at J, with 19 bases between. The CDR3 has 15 amino acids. The CDR3 loop is CASSPRRAGGNEQYF. For the CDR3, the DNA is TGTGCCAGTAGTCCCAGGAGGGCAGGGGGTAACGAGCAGTACTTC.